These 18 T cell receptor beta chains came from one sample sequenced in a study of blood T cell repertoires in COVID-19. Sequenced by immunoSEQ multiplex PCR; TCRdb stores in-frame clones only, minus some. The table shows approximately 500,000 clones, with roughly 89% occurring only once. The specimen was peripheral blood. The receptors stem from a man in his late teens or twenties with COVID-19, enrolled during active disease.

The rearrangement uses TRBV2 and TRBJ2-1; D unresolved. Trimming pared 0 bases from V and 10 bases from J, leaving 10 bases between. CDR1 SNHLY and CDR2 FYNNEI come from the germline V gene. The length of the CDR3 is 13 residues. The CDR3 loop is CASSEAWQKEQFF. The CDR3 coding sequence is TGTGCCAGCAGTGAAGCGTGGCAGAAGGAGCAGTTCTTC.

The V and J genes are TRBV24-1 and TRBJ2-1; 10 nucleotides agree with TRBD2. Per the germline V gene, CDR1 is KGHDR and CDR2 is SFDVKD. Unmatched junction bases numbered 8, after V lost 5 bases and J lost 14 bases. The length of the CDR3 is 13 residues. The CDR3 coding sequence is TGTGCCACCAGTGGAGGGCTAGCGGGAGAGGAGTTCTTC. It translates to CATSGGLAGEEFF.

This clone was recorded once. The chain links TRBV11-3 to TRBJ2-4, with TRBD2 identical over 7 bases. The J segment lost 0 bases and the V segment lost 5 bases, leaving 7 bases of the junction unmatched. The CDR3 spans 16 residues. The germline CDR1 and CDR2 sequences are SGHNT and YENEEA. The DNA of the CDR3 is TGTGCCAGCAGCGAATCTAGCGGAAGAGCCAAAAACATTCAGTACTTC. Amino acid sequence: CASSESSGRAKNIQYF.

The chain uses TRBV25-1 and TRBJ1-5; no clear D. The CDR3 has 14 amino acids. Between the trimmed V and J ends, which lost 2 bases and 0 bases, there was a span of 5 bases. Per germline, CDR1 MGHDK and CDR2 SYGVNS. CDR3 coding DNA: TGTGCCAGCAGTGAACTCTTTAGCAATCAGCCCCAGCATTTT. Amino acids: CASSELFSNQPQHF.

The CDR3 DNA follows: TGCGCCAGCTCCGACGGTGGAGTTAATGAAAAACTGTTTTTT. This sequence encodes CASSDGGVNEKLFF. The V gene is TRBV10-1, the J gene TRBJ1-4; D uncertain. The CDR3 sequence is 14 residues long. The ends were cut back, 8 bases at V and 4 bases at J, with 14 bases in the middle. In germline, CDR1 is WNHNN, CDR2 SYGVQD (reference sequence).

On this clone itself: The same CDR3 is also encoded by other DNA sequences in this sample. This chain connects TRBV5-1 to TRBJ1-1; no clear D. V lost 0 bases, J lost 4 bases, and 7 bases lay in between. Germline loops: CDR1 SGHRS, CDR2 YFSETQ. This CDR3 is built from 13 residues. The CDR3 region is CASSLGGSTEAFF. As DNA, the CDR3 is TGCGCCAGCAGCTTGGGCGGGAGCACTGAAGCTTTCTTT. Filled out from reference TRBV5-1 and TRBJ1-1, the complete variable domain reads KAGVTQTPRYLIKTRGQQVTLSCSPISGHRSVSWYQQTPGQGLQFLFEYFSETQRNKGNFPGRFSGRQFSNSRSEMNVSTLELGDSALYLCASSLGGSTEAFFGQGTRLTVV.

The V and J genes are TRBV27 and TRBJ2-7; 8 bases fit TRBD2. J was trimmed by 3 bases and V by 6 bases; bases with no gene match: 7. CDR1 and CDR2 (germline): MNHEY, SMNVEV (reference sequence). This CDR3 comprises 14 residues. The CDR3 sequence is CASSLAGLGYEQYF. In nucleotides, the CDR3 is TGTGCCAGCAGCTTAGCGGGGCTGGGCTACGAGCAGTACTTC.

In the case of this clone: Different DNA sequences within this sample yield the same CDR3. V usage is TRBV3-1 (or the pseudogene TRBV3-2) and J usage is TRBJ2-7, with 11 bases aligning to TRBD1. The V gene end was trimmed by 3 bases and the J gene end by 4 bases; junction bases not matched to a gene: 2. The germline CDR1 and CDR2 sequences are LGHDT and YNNKEL (reference sequence). CDR3 length: 14 residues. The CDR3 here is CASSHGQGAYEQYF. In nucleotides, the CDR3 is TGTGCCAGCAGCCACGGACAGGGGGCATACGAGCAGTACTTC.

Notes on this clone: Other DNA sequences from this sample encode an identical CDR3 as well. The J gene is TRBJ1-1, the V gene TRBV20-1, with D hard to call. The CDR3 is made up of 11 amino acids. V was clipped by 3 bases and J by 1 base, with 3 bases between them. Looked up from germline, CDR1 is DFQATT and CDR2 is SNEGSKA (reference sequence). CDR3 region: CSASRNTEAFF. The CDR3, as DNA: TGCAGTGCTAGCAGGAACACTGAAGCTTTCTTT.

Comments on this clone: At the DNA level, this CDR3 is encoded by other sequences in the same sample as well. The chain employs TRBV6-5 and TRBJ2-2; D is perhaps TRBD2 (5 bases). This CDR3 has 15 amino acids. CDR1 and CDR2 from the germline V gene are MNHEY and SVGAGI. V was shortened by 6 bases and J by 2 bases, with 13 bases between the two germline ends. The CDR3 bases are TGTGCCAGCAGACCCGGACTTCTAAACACCGGGGAGCTGTTTTTT. It codes for CASRPGLLNTGELFF.

In DNA, the CDR3 is TGTGCCAGCTCACCCTATTTGGGAACAGGGAACAAATACGAGCAGTACTTC. It specifies CASSPYLGTGNKYEQYF. The chain has TRBV18 and TRBJ2-7; TRBD1 might be the D (6 bases). V lost 3 bases, J lost 4 bases, and 22 bases lay in between. In germline, CDR1 is KGHSH, CDR2 LQKENI. The CDR3 loop spans 17 amino acids.

The chain recombines TRBV2 with TRBJ1-5; tentatively, D is TRBD1 (5 bases). Germline V lookup: CDR1 SNHLY, CDR2 FYNNEI. The CDR3 totals 15 residues. Trimming took off 5 bases at V and 6 bases at J, with 17 bases between the two ends. The CDR3 nucleotides are TGTGCCAGCAGTCCCAGCCGCCGGGGGGGTCAGCCCCAGCATTTT. Its protein product is CASSPSRRGGQPQHF.

This clone was seen a handful of times. The chain joins TRBV27 to TRBJ1-1; no clear D. The CDR3 is made up of 14 amino acids. The germline gives CDR1 MNHEY, CDR2 SMNVEV (reference sequence). The ends were cut back, 5 bases at V and 3 bases at J, with 13 bases in the middle. CDR3 DNA: TGTGCCAGCAGTGTGATCACCGCGGACACTGAAGCTTTCTTT. It codes for CASSVITADTEAFF.

In the case of this clone: Other DNA sequences from this sample encode an identical CDR3 as well. The V call is TRBV2, the J call TRBJ2-3; 11 bases align to TRBD2. V shed 6 bases and J 5 bases; nucleotides not matched to a gene: 4. The CDR3 is 14 residues long. The germline CDR1 and CDR2 sequences are SNHLY and FYNNEI. CDR3 region: CASRGTSGRDTQYF. The CDR3 DNA sequence: TGTGCCAGCAGAGGGACTAGCGGCCGAGATACGCAGTATTTT.

The chain uses TRBV29-1 and TRBJ2-1; possibly TRBD2 for D (6 bases). The CDR3 runs to 16 residues. V was shortened by 0 bases and J by 6 bases, with 18 bases between the two germline ends. The germline gives CDR1 SQVTM, CDR2 ANQGSEA. The CDR3 region has the DNA TGCAGCGTTGAAGATCCGATACGCGGGGTGGGCAATGAGCAGTTCTTC. As protein: CSVEDPIRGVGNEQFF.

This chain uses TRBV19 with TRBJ1-4, with 9 bases that match TRBD1. The CDR3 consists of 15 residues. CDR1 is LNHDA and CDR2 is SQIVND in the germline V gene (reference sequence). Germline trimming cut 5 bases from V and 7 bases from J; bases unmatched to any gene: 8. The CDR3 DNA reads TGTGCCAGTAGTCTGACAGGGGGTATCGGTGAAAAACTGTTTTTT. Its translation: CASSLTGGIGEKLFF.

This clone was seen just once. The V and J genes are TRBV7-2 and TRBJ2-7; 12 bases agree with TRBD2. The germline V gene encodes CDR1 SGHTA and CDR2 FQGNSA. The V segment lost 4 bases and the J segment 5 bases; nucleotides outside the gene matches: 6. The CDR3 contains 15 residues. CDR3 residues: CASSSASGRANEQYF. The CDR3 DNA reads TGTGCCAGCAGCTCAGCTAGCGGGAGGGCGAACGAGCAGTACTTC.

The chain uses TRBV18 and TRBJ1-1; weak D call: TRBD1 (5 bases). This CDR3 is 13 amino acids long. Germline V gene sequence: CDR1 KGHSH, CDR2 LQKENI. V was clipped by 4 bases and J by 2 bases, with 8 bases between them. The CDR3 region has the DNA TGTGCCAGCTCACAAGGACAAAACACTGAAGCTTTCTTT. Translation: CASSQGQNTEAFF.